This T cell receptor (beta chain) was sequenced during a study of spatial heterogeneity in lung cancer. On the study more broadly: Tumor-region TCR transcript counts correlated strongly with a T cell module score from matched bulk RNA-seq. Study outcomes and limitations: How many expanded intratumoral alpha and beta TCRs were present tracked the tumor mutation count, which was a count of nonsynonymous mutations.

This CDR3 comprises 13 residues. V was clipped by 2 bases and J by 2 bases, with 7 bases between them. Germline values: CDR1 SGHTA, CDR2 FQGNSA. TCRdb analysed the 5' RACE reads with MiXCR anew, one entry per CDR3 protein. The sample shows 1,500 to 2,000 distinct CDR3 sequences, roughly 5% of them seen only once. By frequency in the sample, this clonotype is large (0.1 to 1%). Antigen specificity is unknown. Stated time point: sample taken at primary tumor resection. The donor population consisted of approximately 70 patients with untreated, early-stage non-small cell lung cancer. Material for sequencing was whole RNA from tumor, nontumor lung or frozen PBMC, left unsorted.

The receptor comes from a male donor with early-stage non-small cell lung cancer. The chain employs TRBV7-2 and TRBJ2-7; D may match TRBD1 or TRBD2 (5 bases each). The specimen comprised lung tumor tissue, sampled at surgery. CDR3 loop: CASSLTGPYEQYF. For the CDR3, the DNA is TGTGCCAGCAGCTTAACGGGGCCCTACGAGCAGTACTTC.